This T cell receptor beta chain stems from a study of blood T cell repertoires in COVID-19. At the level of the study: Material from acute and convalescent COVID-19 was sourced from the United States, Italy and Spain.

Per the study methods: Researchers report that nucleated cell counts were estimated from reference gene primer amplification. Sequencing used immunoSEQ multiplex PCR; TCRdb keeps in-frame clones, though not all of them. The V and J calls and the clone size are those of that table, but D and trimming were determined from the DNA. The sample lists some 150,000 clones, around 84% occurring once. Followed over time, Seattle patients had been enrolled while infection was active. The CDR3 length is 16 residues. CDR1 is SGHAT and CDR2 is FQNNGV in the germline V gene. V shed 3 bases, J shed 6 bases, and the junction held 11 bases outside the gene matches.

Sequenced material: peripheral blood. V gene TRBV11-2 combines with J gene TRBJ2-1, with 7 bases identical to TRBD2. The sequence was obtained from a woman in her 70s with COVID-19, enrolled during active disease. The DNA for the CDR3 is TGTGCCAGCAGCTTGGTGGCGGGAGCAAAGGCCAATGAGCAGTTCTTC. This gives the protein CASSLVAGAKANEQFF.